These T cell receptor beta chains were read from a single sample in a study of identical twins. Each CDR3 protein gets one entry after TCRdb re-called the 5' RACE reads with MiXCR. The table has over 200,000 distinct CDR3 sequences, roughly a tenth seen once. The source material was memory (CD45RO+) T cells sorted from blood. All receptors derive from a woman between 18 and 29 years old in good health. Both conserved end residues are part of each CDR3. Each record gives: clone size, J gene, D gene, V gene, CDR3 length, CDR3 protein, CDR3 DNA. A D gene is named only where the DNA matches it firmly. Size tells how often a clone was seen (once, few, many) or the class of an expanded clone, and some rows leave it out.

>.|TRBJ1-1|.|TRBV20-1|16
CSAKRGGGGMNTEAFF
TGCAGTGCAAAGAGGGGTGGAGGGGGGATGAACACTGAAGCTTTCTTT
>.|TRBJ2-7|TRBD1|TRBV5-1|17
CASSWKLRDRVTYEQYF
TGCGCCAGCAGCTGGAAGTTACGGGACAGGGTTACCTACGAGCAGTACTTC
>few|TRBJ2-1|TRBD2|TRBV29-1|14
CSVEDSSGSPIWFF
TGCAGCGTTGAAGATTCAAGCGGGAGTCCCATTTGGTTCTTC
>few|TRBJ2-1|.|TRBV12-3/TRBV12-4|12
CASTRAAGEQFF
TGTGCCAGCACTCGAGCGGCCGGGGAGCAGTTCTTC
>.|TRBJ2-5|.|TRBV9|13
CASSVGGKETQYF
TGTGCCAGCAGCGTAGGAGGGAAAGAGACCCAGTACTTC
>.|TRBJ2-3|TRBD2|TRBV7-8|15
CASSLLGGGANTQYF
TGTGCCAGCAGCTTATTGGGCGGGGGGGCAAATACGCAGTATTTT
>.|TRBJ2-7|.|TRBV29-1|16
CSVAVIWDDMGNEQYF
TGCAGCGTTGCCGTCATCTGGGATGATATGGGGAACGAGCAGTACTTC
>few|TRBJ1-1|.|TRBV4-1|14
CASSQDGMNTEAFF
TGCGCCAGCAGCCAAGATGGAATGAACACTGAAGCTTTCTTT
>few|TRBJ2-7|.|TRBV2|16
CASSRDPSAEGYEQYF
TGTGCCAGCAGCCGGGATCCTAGCGCAGAGGGATACGAGCAGTACTTC
>.|TRBJ2-3|TRBD1|TRBV20-1|13
CSARRDRDDTQYF
TGCAGTGCTAGACGGGACAGGGATGATACGCAGTATTTT
>few|TRBJ2-1|TRBD2|TRBV11-3|17
CASSPPKTSGRTYEQFF
TGTGCCAGCAGCCCACCCAAGACTAGCGGGAGGACGTATGAGCAGTTCTTC
>many|TRBJ2-7|.|TRBV9|14
CASSVYGDSYEQYF
TGTGCCAGCAGCGTATACGGGGACTCCTACGAGCAGTACTTC
>once|TRBJ1-2|.|TRBV20-1|12
CSATRSWYGYTF
TGCAGTGCTACGCGGAGTTGGTATGGCTACACCTTC
>.|TRBJ1-2|TRBD1|TRBV15|13
CATRGQGRSGYTF
TGTGCCACCAGAGGACAGGGGCGGAGTGGCTACACCTTC
>few|TRBJ2-5|.|TRBV7-3|14
CASSLMATGETQYF
TGTGCCAGCAGCTTAATGGCCACCGGTGAGACCCAGTACTTC
>.|TRBJ2-1|.|TRBV5-1|14
CASSVTSSYNEQFF
TGCGCCAGCAGCGTAACCAGCTCCTACAATGAGCAGTTCTTC
>many|TRBJ2-7|.|TRBV20-1|13
CSAITFQGSEQYF
TGCAGTGCTATTACCTTCCAGGGTTCCGAGCAGTACTTC
>many|TRBJ2-1|.|TRBV27|14
CASRRDWAYNEQFF
TGTGCCAGCAGACGGGACTGGGCTTACAATGAGCAGTTCTTC
>few|TRBJ2-3|.|TRBV7-2|13
CASSQTPSIAQYF
TGTGCCAGCAGCCAGACCCCCTCCATCGCGCAGTATTTT
>few|TRBJ2-5|TRBD2|TRBV18|12
CASEGLAETQYF
TGTGCCAGCGAGGGACTAGCGGAGACCCAGTACTTC
>.|TRBJ2-7|TRBD2|TRBV3-1|15
CASSFGLAGRYEQYF
TGTGCCAGCAGCTTCGGACTAGCGGGGAGGTACGAGCAGTACTTC
>few|TRBJ1-3|.|TRBV20-1|14
CSARDFRPGNTIYF
TGCAGTGCTAGAGATTTCAGACCGGGAAACACCATATATTTT
>few|TRBJ2-3|TRBD2|TRBV7-3|16
CASSLFRGGAGDTQYF
TGTGCCAGCAGCTTATTTCGCGGGGGGGCTGGAGATACGCAGTATTTT
>many|TRBJ2-1|.|TRBV12-3/TRBV12-4|13
CASSSGGRNEQFF
TGTGCCAGCAGTTCCGGTGGAAGAAATGAGCAGTTCTTC
>.|TRBJ2-5|.|TRBV4-3|15
CASSQDRQIRETQYF
TGCGCCAGCAGCCAAGATCGACAGATCCGGGAGACCCAGTACTTC
>few|TRBJ2-1|.|TRBV20-1|12
CSGLAQINEQFF
TGCAGTGGGCTCGCCCAAATCAATGAGCAGTTCTTC
>.|TRBJ1-4|.|TRBV27|13
CASSLGLHEKLFF
TGTGCCAGCAGTTTAGGGCTGCATGAAAAACTGTTTTTT
>many|TRBJ2-3|.|TRBV7-6|16
CASSPRPGGSTDTQYF
TGTGCCAGCAGCCCCCGTCCGGGGGGCTCCACAGATACGCAGTATTTT
>.|TRBJ2-3|TRBD1|TRBV20-1|14
CSASGTGRTDTQYF
TGCAGTGCTTCCGGGACAGGTCGCACAGATACGCAGTATTTT
>.|TRBJ2-7|.|TRBV12-3/TRBV12-4|13
CASSVRGYYEQYF
TGTGCCAGCAGTGTCCGGGGGTACTACGAGCAGTACTTC
>.|TRBJ2-4|TRBD2|TRBV4-1|18
CASRQGGLAGTAKNIQYF
TGCGCCAGCCGCCAGGGAGGACTAGCGGGTACAGCCAAAAACATTCAGTACTTC
>many|TRBJ1-2|.|TRBV4-1|15
CASRASPGTIDGYTF
TGCGCCAGCAGAGCAAGTCCAGGGACTATTGATGGCTACACCTTC
>.|TRBJ2-2|.|TRBV9|13
CASSVGSIGELFF
TGTGCCAGCAGCGTAGGGTCAATCGGGGAGCTGTTTTTT
>.|TRBJ2-5|TRBD2|TRBV5-1|15
CASSQGSGGGETQYF
TGCGCCAGCAGCCAAGGAAGCGGGGGGGGAGAGACCCAGTACTTC
>many|TRBJ2-2|TRBD1|TRBV5-1|15
CASSLGQGDHGELFF
TGCGCCAGCAGCTTGGGACAGGGTGACCACGGGGAGCTGTTTTTT
>.|TRBJ1-1|.|TRBV10-2|13
CASSNTGPTEAFF
TGCGCCAGCAGTAATACAGGGCCCACTGAAGCTTTCTTT
>few|TRBJ2-1|TRBD2|TRBV7-6|14
CASSSSGWDNEQFF
TGTGCCAGCAGCTCTAGCGGATGGGACAATGAGCAGTTCTTC
>few|TRBJ2-2|.|TRBV2|15
CASSDSGAGAGELFF
TGTGCCAGCAGTGATTCAGGGGCCGGGGCCGGGGAGCTGTTTTTT
>.|TRBJ2-3|TRBD2|TRBV6-5|17
CASSYSRTSGAPDTQYF
TGTGCCAGCAGTTACTCTAGGACTAGCGGGGCACCAGATACGCAGTATTTT
>few|TRBJ2-7|TRBD1|TRBV9|16
CASSATPGTGSYEQYF
TGTGCCAGCAGCGCCACCCCCGGGACAGGATCCTACGAGCAGTACTTC
>few|TRBJ1-6|.|TRBV7-2|11
CASSSPSPLHF
TGTGCCAGCAGCTCCCCCTCACCCCTCCACTTT
>few|TRBJ2-7|TRBD2|TRBV6-1|15
CASSARGSGGGEQYF
TGTGCCAGCAGTGCAAGAGGTAGCGGGGGGGGCGAGCAGTACTTC
>few|TRBJ2-5|.|TRBV11-2|14
CASSLVAGVKTQYF
TGTGCCAGCAGCTTAGTCGCAGGGGTAAAGACCCAGTACTTC
>few|TRBJ2-3|.|TRBV6-1|14
CASRQGLHSDTQYF
TGTGCCAGCAGGCAGGGGCTTCACTCAGATACGCAGTATTTT
>.|TRBJ1-5|TRBD1|TRBV3-1|15
CASSQSGTGYQPQHF
TGTGCCAGCAGCCAAAGCGGGACAGGGTATCAGCCCCAGCATTTT